The 21 T cell receptor beta chains reported below all come from one sample, sequenced in a study of shared clonotypes between healthy human individuals. Naive CD8 cells, CD45RO-negative and positively selected for CCR7, excluded terminally differentiated effector memory CD45RA+ cells. Sequenced by immunoSEQ multiplex PCR; TCRdb stores in-frame clones only, minus some. The sample consists of about 2.2 million clones, 90% to 95% of them appearing once. Sequenced material: naive CD8+ T cells from PBMCs. These receptors originate from a man aged 18 to 29 in good health. Some clones in this sample may be carry-over from other donors' samples.

The CDR3: CASSGRYYEQYF. The CDR3, as DNA: TGTGCCAGCAGTGGACGCTACTACGAGCAGTACTTC. This chain connects TRBV2 to TRBJ2-7; no firm D call. Germline assignment: CDR1 SNHLY and CDR2 FYNNEI. Trimming took off 4 bases at V and 3 bases at J, with 7 bases between the two ends. The CDR3 loop spans 12 amino acids.

V and J are TRBV4-1 and TRBJ2-1, with TRBD2 matching 10 bases. Germline assignment: CDR1 MGHRA and CDR2 YSYEKL. This CDR3 has 16 residues. The V gene end was trimmed by 8 bases and the J gene end by 0 bases; junction bases not matched to a gene: 7. The DNA of the CDR3 is TGCGCCAGCCGATCTACTAGCGGGATCTCCTACAATGAGCAGTTCTTC. Translated, it gives CASRSTSGISYNEQFF.

This chain connects TRBV28 to TRBJ2-2, with 10 bases that match TRBD2. The CDR3 extends over 19 amino acids. Germline V gene data show CDR1 as MDHEN and CDR2 as SYDVKM. J gave up 1 base and V 6 bases, and 14 bases lay outside the gene matches. CDR3 sequence: CASSLYPGLAEENTGELFF. CDR3 sequence (DNA): TGTGCCAGCAGCCTATACCCTGGACTAGCGGAGGAGAACACCGGGGAGCTGTTTTTT.

CDR3 in DNA: TGTGCCAGCAGCTCTCAGACTCAGGGGGCGATCTCACCCCTCCACTTT. This gives the protein CASSSQTQGAISPLHF. The chain joins TRBV7-9 to TRBJ1-6; 8 bases line up with TRBD1. Looked up from germline, CDR1 is SEHNR and CDR2 is FQNEAQ (reference sequence). The V and J ends lost 4 bases and 10 bases, in that order; junction bases with no gene match: 12. The CDR3 extends over 16 amino acids.

As concerns this clone: The conserved final phenylalanine or tryptophan is absent from the CDR3, which likely points to a read error. The chain combines TRBV15 with TRBJ1-2; D uncertain. CDR1 and CDR2 from the germline V gene are LNHNV and YYDKDF (reference sequence). The CDR3 covers 14 residues. V lost 0 bases to trimming and J lost 4 bases, with 9 bases between them. The CDR3 DNA reads as TGTGCCACCAGCAGAGATCAAACAACCTATGGCTACACCACC. It translates to CATSRDQTTYGYTT.

J is TRBJ1-1 and V is TRBV30; no clear D. The V gene lost 0 bases and the J gene lost 3 bases, with 11 bases spanning the gap. Germline V gives CDR1 GTSNPN, CDR2 SVGIG (reference sequence). There are 14 residues in the CDR3. CDR3 DNA sequence: TGTGCCTGGAGTGTACTCGGAGTTGACACTGAAGCTTTCTTT. Encoded protein: CAWSVLGVDTEAFF.

The chain uses TRBV4-1 and TRBJ2-7; 10 bases align to TRBD2. J lost 7 bases, V lost 4 bases, and 10 bases had no gene match. Germline V CDR1 and CDR2: MGHRA, YSYEKL. This CDR3 region has 15 residues. Here the CDR3 reads CASSPTPAGGREQYF. CDR3 bases: TGCGCCAGCAGCCCCACCCCAGCGGGAGGGCGGGAGCAGTACTTC.

The rearrangement links TRBV12-5 to TRBJ1-2, with 8 nucleotides matching TRBD1. Germline CDR1 is LGHNT and CDR2 is FRNRAP. The V and J ends lost 6 bases and 0 bases, in that order; junction bases with no gene match: 3. The CDR3 sequence is 14 residues long. The CDR3 coding sequence is TGTGCTAGTGGACGGACAGGGACTAACTATGGCTACACCTTC. Amino acids: CASGRTGTNYGYTF.

The chain recombines TRBV2 with TRBJ2-1; possible D gene TRBD2, 5 bases. Looked up from germline, CDR1 is SNHLY and CDR2 is FYNNEI. The V gene lost 6 bases and the J gene lost 6 bases, with 12 bases spanning the gap. This CDR3 comprises 13 residues. CDR3 DNA sequence: TGTGCCAGCAGCCCCCGAGGGCCCAATGAGCAGTTCTTC. It is translated as CASSPRGPNEQFF.

The chain carries TRBV7-2 and TRBJ1-1; perhaps TRBD1 as D (5 bases). CDR1 and CDR2 (germline): SGHTA, FQGNSA. V lost 4 bases and J lost 0, with 9 bases in between. The CDR3 loop spans 14 amino acids. The DNA for the CDR3 is TGTGCCAGCAGCTCCAGGGTCATGAACACTGAAGCTTTCTTT. Amino acids: CASSSRVMNTEAFF.

The V call is TRBV27, the J call TRBJ2-7, with 8 bases matching TRBD2. Germline loops: CDR1 MNHEY, CDR2 SMNVEV (reference sequence). V shed 2 bases and J 0 bases; nucleotides not matched to a gene: 9. The CDR3 runs to 17 residues. The CDR3 bases are TGTGCCAGCAGTTTACTTCCGGGACTAGGCTACTCCTACGAGCAGTACTTC. This codes for CASSLLPGLGYSYEQYF.

This chain joins TRBV27 and TRBJ2-1, with TRBD2 matching 10 bases. V shed 4 bases, J shed 8 bases, and the junction held 11 bases outside the gene matches. The CDR3 has 16 residues. Per the germline V gene, CDR1 is MNHEY and CDR2 is SMNVEV (reference sequence). The CDR3 region has the DNA TGTGCCAGCAGTTGGGATCTAGCGGGAGTGGGCGATGAGCAGTTCTTC. As protein: CASSWDLAGVGDEQFF.

This chain links TRBV28 with TRBJ2-5; TRBD1 is a possible D gene (5 bases). V was trimmed by 6 bases and J by 5 bases, leaving 22 bases between them. There are 16 residues in the CDR3. Germline V gives CDR1 MDHEN, CDR2 SYDVKM. CDR3 in amino acids: CASSPDDSLARETQYF. For the CDR3, the DNA is TGTGCCAGCAGCCCCGACGACAGTCTGGCTCGGGAGACCCAGTACTTC.

The chain is built from TRBV27 and TRBJ2-7; D perhaps matches TRBD2 (7 bases). The CDR3 length is 12 residues. Germline V gene lookup returns CDR1 MNHEY and CDR2 SMNVEV (reference sequence). Trimming shortened V by 8 bases and J by 5 bases, and 13 bases separated the two germline ends. CDR3 in amino acids: CASRSGGHEQYF. The DNA of the CDR3 is TGTGCCAGCCGTTCGGGGGGCCACGAGCAGTACTTC.

Concerning this clone: Other DNA sequences of this sample code for an identical CDR3. The chain uses TRBV6-5 and TRBJ2-7; 9 bases line up with TRBD1. There are 14 residues in the CDR3. Germline lookup yields CDR1 MNHEY and CDR2 SVGAGI. V dropped 3 bases and J dropped 4; count of bases not matched to a gene: 4. The CDR3 loop reads CASSYSQGAYEQYF. CDR3 DNA: TGTGCCAGCAGTTATTCACAGGGGGCGTACGAGCAGTACTTC.

The rearrangement links TRBV4-1 to TRBJ2-7; D gene unclear. Trimming cost V 4 bases and J 1 base, with 8 bases left between them. There are 13 residues in the CDR3. Germline V lookup: CDR1 MGHRA, CDR2 YSYEKL. The CDR3 here is CASSRLGSYEQYF. The DNA of the CDR3 is TGCGCCAGCAGCCGCCTGGGGTCCTACGAGCAGTACTTC.

The chain is built from TRBV6-1 and TRBJ1-2; 10 bases fit TRBD1. Germline-derived CDR1 and CDR2 are MNHNS and SASEGT. J gave up 4 bases and V 3 bases, and 8 bases lay outside the gene matches. The CDR3 extends over 16 amino acids. CDR3 nucleotides: TGTGCCAGCAGTGAGGGAGTGACAGGGGGCACCTATGGCTACACCTTC. It encodes CASSEGVTGGTYGYTF.

This sequence joins TRBV10-1 and TRBJ2-3; 8 bases match TRBD2. The junction had 7 bases not matched to a gene; V was cut back by 2 bases and J by 6 bases. CDR3 length: 15 residues. The germline V gene has CDR1 WNHNN and CDR2 SYGVQD (reference sequence). CDR3 sequence reads: CASSEGGAGVDTQYF. The CDR3 region has the DNA TGCGCCAGCAGTGAGGGGGGAGCGGGAGTGGATACGCAGTATTTT.

CDR3 sequence: CASGRSEQYF. DNA of the CDR3: TGTGCCAGCGGCCGCAGCGAGCAGTACTTC. The chain is built from TRBV27 and TRBJ2-7, with D unresolved. The CDR3 consists of 10 residues. Germline assignment: CDR1 MNHEY and CDR2 SMNVEV (reference sequence). Trimming shortened V by 8 bases and J by 6 bases, and 8 bases separated the two germline ends.

The rearrangement joins TRBV27 to TRBJ2-3; perhaps D is TRBD1 or TRBD2 (5 bases each). V dropped 8 bases and J dropped 3 bases, with 9 bases sitting between them. CDR1 is MNHEY and CDR2 is SMNVEV in the germline V gene (reference sequence). The CDR3 runs 12 residues. CDR3 protein: CASLGETDTQYF. Here the CDR3 DNA reads TGTGCCAGCTTGGGGGAAACAGATACGCAGTATTTT.

The chain combines TRBV5-1 with TRBJ2-1; tentatively, D is TRBD1 or TRBD2 (5 bases each). Trimming removed 7 bases at V and 7 bases at J, with 9 bases between. The CDR3 sequence is 11 residues long. Germline CDR1 is SGHRS and CDR2 is YFSETQ. CDR3 nucleotides: TGCGCCAGCGGCGAGGGGAATGAGCAGTTCTTC. It translates to CASGEGNEQFF.